Included here is one TCR beta chain sequence, with context. The antigen remains unidentified. From the 5' RACE reads, TCRdb called clonotypes with MiXCR, one entry per CDR3 protein. The sample carries 200,000 to 300,000 distinct CDR3 sequences, around 17% recorded once. The V and J ends lost 5 bases and 2 bases, in that order; junction bases with no gene match: 6. Germline V gene sequence: CDR1 SGHNT, CDR2 YENEEA. The CDR3 spans 15 residues. The data belong to a study of T-cell memory formation after mild COVID-19. Findings and caveats of the study: CD4+ contracting clones were found mainly in CM and EM, and CD8+ ones in EMRA.

The genes are TRBV11-3 and TRBJ2-5, with 9 bases lining up with TRBD2. The sequenced sample was PBMCs or a T cell subset sorted from them (not recorded which). The clonotype originates from a man aged 18 to 29 who had mild COVID-19 (a few samples of this study predate the infection). Cell type and time point are not known. The CDR3 protein is CASSVGTSYQETQYF. The CDR3, as DNA: TGTGCCAGCAGCGTCGGGACTAGCTATCAAGAGACCCAGTACTTC.